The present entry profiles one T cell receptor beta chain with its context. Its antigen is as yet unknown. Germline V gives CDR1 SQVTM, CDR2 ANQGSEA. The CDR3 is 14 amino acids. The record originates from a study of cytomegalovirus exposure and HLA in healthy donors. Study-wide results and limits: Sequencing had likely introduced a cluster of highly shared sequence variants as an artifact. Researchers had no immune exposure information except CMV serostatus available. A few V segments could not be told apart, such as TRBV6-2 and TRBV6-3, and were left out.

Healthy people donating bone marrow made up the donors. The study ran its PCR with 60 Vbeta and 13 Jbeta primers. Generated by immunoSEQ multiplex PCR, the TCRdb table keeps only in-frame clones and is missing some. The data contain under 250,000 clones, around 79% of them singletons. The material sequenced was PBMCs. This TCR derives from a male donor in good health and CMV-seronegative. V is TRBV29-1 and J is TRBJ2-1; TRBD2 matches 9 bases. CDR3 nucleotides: TGCAGTGATAGCGGGAGAGGGAGGAGCAATGAGCAGTTCTTC. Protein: CSDSGRGRSNEQFF.